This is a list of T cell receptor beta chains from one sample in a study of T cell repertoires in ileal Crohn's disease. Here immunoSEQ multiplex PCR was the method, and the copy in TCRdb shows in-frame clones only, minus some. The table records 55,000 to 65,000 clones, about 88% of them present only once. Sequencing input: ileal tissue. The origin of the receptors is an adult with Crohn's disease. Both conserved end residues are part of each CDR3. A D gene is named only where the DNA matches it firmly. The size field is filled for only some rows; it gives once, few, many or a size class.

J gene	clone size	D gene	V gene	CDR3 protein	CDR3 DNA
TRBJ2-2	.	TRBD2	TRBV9	CASSPRTSPAGELFF	TGTGCCAGCAGCCCCCGGACTAGCCCGGCCGGGGAGCTGTTTTTT
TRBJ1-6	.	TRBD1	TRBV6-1	CASKPRQGPPTPLHF	TGTGCCAGCAAACCCCGACAGGGGCCACCTACACCCCTCCACTTT
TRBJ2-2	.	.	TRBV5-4	CASSADLNTGELFF	TGTGCCAGCAGCGCGGACTTGAACACCGGGGAGCTGTTTTTT
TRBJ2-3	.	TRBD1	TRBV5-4	CASSFSQGASDTQYF	TGTGCCAGCAGCTTCAGTCAGGGGGCATCAGATACGCAGTATTTT
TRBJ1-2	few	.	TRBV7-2	CASSLTGGAIYGYTF	TGTGCCAGCAGCCTTACAGGAGGGGCAATCTATGGCTACACCTTC
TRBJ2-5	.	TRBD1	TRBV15	CATSRHRGGETQYF	TGTGCCACCAGCAGACACAGGGGCGGAGAGACCCAGTACTTC
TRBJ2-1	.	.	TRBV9	CASSARERSYNEQFF	TGTGCCAGCAGCGCCAGGGAAAGGTCTTACAATGAGCAGTTCTTC
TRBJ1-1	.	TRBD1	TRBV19	CASSSGTGSSSAFF	TGTGCCAGTAGTTCTGGGACAGGGTCTTCTTCAGCTTTCTTT
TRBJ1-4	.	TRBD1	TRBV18	CASSPGTASGEKLFF	TGTGCCAGCTCACCGGGGACAGCAAGTGGTGAAAAACTGTTTTTT
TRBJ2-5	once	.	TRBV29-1	CSALRQQETQYF	TGCAGCGCTTTAAGACAGCAAGAGACCCAGTACTTC
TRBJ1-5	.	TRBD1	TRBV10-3	CAISEGQGSVQPQHF	TGTGCCATCAGTGAGGGACAGGGAAGTGTTCAGCCCCAGCATTTT
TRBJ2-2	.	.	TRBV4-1	CASSQHLGGELFF	TGCGCCAGCAGCCAACATCTCGGCGGGGAGCTGTTTTTT
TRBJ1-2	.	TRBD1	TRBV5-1	CASSPGQGVFSGYTF	TGCGCCAGCAGCCCCGGACAGGGGGTATTTAGTGGCTACACCTTC
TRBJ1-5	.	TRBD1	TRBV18	CASSPGQGNQPQHF	TGTGCCAGCTCACCAGGACAGGGCAATCAGCCCCAGCATTTT
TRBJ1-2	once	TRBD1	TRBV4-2	CASSQEGQEIYGYTF	TGTGCCAGCAGCCAAGAGGGACAGGAGATCTATGGCTACACCTTC
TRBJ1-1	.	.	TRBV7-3	CASSQGVGSEAFF	TGTGCCAGCAGCCAGGGTGTGGGGTCGGAAGCTTTCTTT
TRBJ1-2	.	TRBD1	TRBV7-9	CASSLATGTYGYTF	TGTGCCAGCAGCTTAGCGACAGGGACATATGGCTACACCTTC
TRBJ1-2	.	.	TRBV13	CASSLGGLYGYTF	TGTGCCAGCAGCTTGGGGGGGCTCTATGGCTACACCTTC
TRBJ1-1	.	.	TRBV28	CASSQQMNTEAFF	TGTGCCAGCAGTCAACAGATGAACACTGAAGCTTTCTTT
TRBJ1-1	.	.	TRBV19	CASSITGTNTEAFF	TGTGCCAGTAGTATCACAGGGACGAACACTGAAGCTTTCTTT
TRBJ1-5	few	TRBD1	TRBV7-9	CASSPTGGAGQPQHF	TGTGCCAGCAGCCCGACAGGGGGCGCGGGGCAGCCCCAGCATTTT
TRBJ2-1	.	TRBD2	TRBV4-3	CASSQELAGVYNEQFF	TGCGCCAGCAGCCAAGAATTAGCGGGAGTTTACAATGAGCAGTTCTTC
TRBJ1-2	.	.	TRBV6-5	CASRDTVFGYTF	TGTGCCAGCAGAGACACAGTGTTCGGCTACACCTTC
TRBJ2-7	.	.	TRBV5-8	CASSGSKLERFWGEQYF	TGTGCCAGCAGCGGAAGTAAACTAGAGAGGTTTTGGGGAGAGCAGTACTTC
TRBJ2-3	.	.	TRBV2	CASSGGLGWTTDTQYF	TGTGCCAGCAGTGGGGGCCTGGGATGGACCACAGATACGCAGTATTTT
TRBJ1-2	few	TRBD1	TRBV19	CASTWGPQGARYRGYTF	TGTGCCAGTACTTGGGGCCCACAGGGGGCGAGATACCGTGGCTACACCTTC
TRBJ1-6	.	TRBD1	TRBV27	CASGRDRAFYNSPLHF	TGTGCCAGCGGGAGGGACAGGGCGTTCTATAATTCACCCCTCCACTTT
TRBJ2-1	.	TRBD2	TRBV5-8	CASSLGGRAYNEQFF	TGTGCCAGCAGCTTGGGCGGGAGGGCCTACAATGAGCAGTTCTTC
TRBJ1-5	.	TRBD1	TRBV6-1	CASSDQGQGIQPQHF	TGTGCCAGCAGTGACCAGGGACAGGGAATTCAGCCCCAGCATTTT
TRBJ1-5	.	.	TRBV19	CASRSGPYSNQPQHF	TGTGCCAGTAGGTCAGGTCCGTATAGCAATCAGCCCCAGCATTTT
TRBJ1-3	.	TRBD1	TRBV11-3	CASSNPGQGEAGNTIYF	TGTGCCAGCAGCAACCCCGGACAGGGTGAGGCTGGAAACACCATATATTTT
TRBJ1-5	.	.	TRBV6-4	CASSDSRPASPQHF	TGTGCCAGCAGTGACTCGAGGCCGGCTAGTCCCCAGCATTTT
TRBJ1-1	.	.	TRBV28	CASSPGSGGSTEAFF	TGTGCCAGCAGCCCCGGTTCTGGAGGGAGCACTGAAGCTTTCTTT
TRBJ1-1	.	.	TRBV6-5	CASRDTGRTEAFF	TGTGCCAGCAGAGATACAGGGCGCACTGAAGCTTTCTTT
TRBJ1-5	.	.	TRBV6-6	CASRKDSSSNQPQHF	TGTGCCAGCAGAAAGGACAGCTCTAGCAATCAGCCCCAGCATTTT
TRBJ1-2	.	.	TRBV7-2	CASSLDNRSYGYTF	TGTGCCAGCAGCTTAGACAACAGGAGCTATGGCTACACCTTC
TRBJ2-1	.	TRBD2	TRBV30	CAWSRDLAGGEQFF	TGTGCCTGGAGTCGAGACCTAGCGGGAGGTGAGCAGTTCTTC
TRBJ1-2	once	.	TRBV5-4	CASSSETAIYGYTF	TGTGCCAGCAGCTCGGAGACAGCGATCTATGGCTACACCTTC
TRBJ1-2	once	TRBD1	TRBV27	CASSSPYRGDGYTF	TGTGCCAGCAGTTCGCCCTACAGGGGAGATGGCTACACCTTC
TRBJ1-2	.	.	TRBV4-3	CASSQETELYGYTF	TGCGCCAGCAGCCAAGAAACAGAGCTCTATGGCTACACCTTC
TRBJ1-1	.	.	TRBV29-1	CSVAYNRVGWRSTEAFF	TGCAGCGTTGCCTATAACAGGGTCGGGTGGAGGAGCACTGAAGCTTTCTTT
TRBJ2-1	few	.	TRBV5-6	CASSFNFGYDGNEQFF	TGTGCCAGCAGCTTTAACTTCGGTTATGACGGGAATGAGCAGTTCTTC